This T cell receptor beta chain derives from a study of CD8+ T cells in alopecia areata. Study-level points and caveats: Mice gave a clearer picture of TCR sharing than patients did, possibly for HLA-related reasons. Higher clonality than in normal scalp was seen in lesional scalp, especially alopecia totalis/universalis. Normal skin's resident alphabeta T cells are sequenced alongside lesional scalp T cells.

Isolated RNA was reverse transcribed into cDNA used as the sequencing template. Repertoires were generated with immunoSEQ multiplex PCR, while TCRdb's copy carries only in-frame clones and drops some. The repertoire holds around 100,000 clones, 45% to 60% seen once, with 8.5% to 10% in the top ten. The ends were cut back, 5 bases at V and 6 bases at J, with 16 bases in the middle. CDR1 is SGHTA and CDR2 is FQGNSA in the germline V gene. This CDR3 spans 14 amino acids. As regards this clone: The antigen is undetermined.

This chain joins TRBV7-2 and TRBJ1-1; the D gene is possibly TRBD1 (5 bases). The TCR comes from a human donor in good health. Sequences were obtained from CD4+ T cells sorted from blood. This chain's CDR3 is CASSTKGARPEAFF. CDR3 coding DNA: TGTGCCAGCAGCACAAAAGGGGCGCGCCCTGAAGCTTTCTTT.